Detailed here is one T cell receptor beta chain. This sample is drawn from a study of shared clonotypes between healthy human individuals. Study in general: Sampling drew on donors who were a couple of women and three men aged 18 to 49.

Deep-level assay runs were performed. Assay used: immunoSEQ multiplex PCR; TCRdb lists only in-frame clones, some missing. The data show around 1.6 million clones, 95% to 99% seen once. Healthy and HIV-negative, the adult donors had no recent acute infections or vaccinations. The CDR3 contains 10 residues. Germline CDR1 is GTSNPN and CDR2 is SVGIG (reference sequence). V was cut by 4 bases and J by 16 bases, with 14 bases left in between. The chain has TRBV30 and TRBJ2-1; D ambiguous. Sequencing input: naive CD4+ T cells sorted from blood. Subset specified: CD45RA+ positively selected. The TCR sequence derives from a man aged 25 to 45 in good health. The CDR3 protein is CAWTKPVNFF. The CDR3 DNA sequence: TGTGCCTGGACGAAACCGGTCAATTTCTTC.